The TCR beta chain under discussion was sequenced for a study of circulating CD8 cells and anti-PD-1 response in melanoma. About the study: Anti-PD-1 was first-line therapy for about 50% of the 13 patients. General study points: Expanded sorted subsets were checked for tumor reactivity using peptides. Most experiments lacked replicates.

Each library started from about 15 ng of total RNA using the QIAseq Immune Repertoire TCR panel. TCRdb ran MiXCR on the reads and lists one entry per CDR3 protein. The sample carries under 550 distinct CDR3 sequences, roughly 5.2% recorded once. V shed 5 bases and J 2 bases; nucleotides not matched to a gene: 5. CDR1 is LNHDA, CDR2 SQIVND, per germline (reference sequence). The CDR3 is 14 amino acids. Four subsets defined by PD-1 and/or TIGIT were sorted from live CD3+CD8+TCRalphabeta+ cells. This clonotype is medium-sized by share. Its specificity is unknown. The chain recombines TRBV19 with TRBJ2-7, with TRBD1 matching over 8 bases. The clonotype originates from a human donor with melanoma. Source: CD8+ T cells from PBMCs, taken at baseline or after one month of anti-PD-1 therapy (not recorded which). CDR3 region: CASSEGTGPYEQYF. The CDR3 DNA reads as TGTGCCAGTAGTGAGGGGACAGGCCCCTACGAGCAGTACTTC.